Reported below is one T cell receptor beta chain. No antigen is known for it. These data come from a study of T cell responses to AZD1222 COVID-19 vaccine. Profiling relied on immunoSEQ multiplex PCR, and the TCRdb table lists in-frame clones only, not all of them. The sample lists 100,000 to 120,000 clones; around 90% were seen once. With V trimmed by 7 bases and J by 4 bases, 5 bases remained unmatched. Per germline, CDR1 MNHEY and CDR2 SVGAGI. CDR3 length: 13 amino acids. Regarding the study as a whole: Of the AZD1222 recipients, only 5 or 6 were seropositive at baseline. White British people made up most donors, females outnumbered males, and clonal diversity was possibly underestimated. Spike-specific TCR repertoires showed rising breadth and depth after two AZD1222 doses.

The sequences come from peripheral blood, collected 28 days after the second AZD1222 dose. The source of this sequence is an adult who received the AZD1222 COVID-19 vaccine. V gene TRBV6-5 combines with J gene TRBJ2-7, with 9 bases identical to TRBD1. The CDR3 protein is CASTWGQGYEQYF. The CDR3 nucleotides are TGTGCCAGCACTTGGGGACAGGGTTACGAGCAGTACTTC.